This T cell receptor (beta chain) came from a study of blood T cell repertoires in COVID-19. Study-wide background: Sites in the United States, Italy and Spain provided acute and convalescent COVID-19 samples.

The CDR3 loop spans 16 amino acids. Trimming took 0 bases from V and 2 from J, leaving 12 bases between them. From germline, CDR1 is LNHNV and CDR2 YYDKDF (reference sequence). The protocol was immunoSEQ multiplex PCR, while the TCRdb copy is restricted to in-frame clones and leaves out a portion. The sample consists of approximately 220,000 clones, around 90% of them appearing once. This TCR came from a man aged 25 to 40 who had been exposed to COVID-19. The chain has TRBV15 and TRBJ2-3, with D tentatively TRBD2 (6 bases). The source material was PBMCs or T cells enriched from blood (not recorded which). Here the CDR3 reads CATSRETGSATDTQYF. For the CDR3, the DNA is TGTGCCACCAGCAGAGAAACCGGGAGCGCCACAGATACGCAGTATTTT.